The entry that follows covers one TCR beta chain sequence. This may come from a read error, since a much larger clone is one base off. This sample's TCRbeta library carried unique molecular identifier barcodes. One entry per CDR3 protein results from TCRdb running MiXCR on the PCR reads. Of 280,000 or so distinct CDR3 sequences detected, 11% appear once; the ten largest clones hold around a quarter. These data originate in a study of T-cell reconstitution after alpha-beta-depleted transplantation in children. The germline V gene encodes CDR1 SGHKS and CDR2 YYEKEE (reference sequence). The CDR3 spans 13 residues.

This clonotype was obtained from a male patient between 2 and 10 years old who had a stem cell transplant for chronic granulomatous disease, so the T cells may come from the graft donor. This material consisted of peripheral blood, taken 180 days after TCRalphabeta/CD19-depleted stem cell transplant. The gene calls are TRBV5-5 and TRBJ1-4; 7 nucleotides match TRBD1. CDR3 in amino acids: CVSSRQGGEKLFF. The CDR3 region has the DNA TGTGTCAGCAGCCGACAGGGTGGCGAAAAACTGTTTTTT.